This entry lists 15 T cell receptor beta chains sequenced from one sample in a study of shared clonotypes between healthy human individuals. Method: immunoSEQ multiplex PCR; TCRdb's copy keeps in-frame clones and lacks some. The sample holds 2 million to 3 million clones; roughly 93% are singletons and the top ten take around 0.37%. The sequenced material came from naive CD4+ T cells from PBMCs. Noted subset: CD45RA+ positively selected. All receptors derive from a young man in good health. Some clones in this sample may be carry-over from other donors' samples.

The CDR3 here is CAWSPGGNTIYF. CDR3 nucleotide sequence: TGTGCCTGGAGTCCGGGAGGAAACACCATATATTTT. The gene calls are TRBV30 and TRBJ1-3; D uncertain. The CDR3 length is 12 residues. CDR1 GTSNPN and CDR2 SVGIG come from the germline V gene (reference sequence). The V end lost 2 bases, the J end lost 4 bases, and 6 bases lay between the germline ends.

Worth noting for this clone: In the same sample, other DNA sequences code for this CDR3. This chain uses TRBV6-1 with TRBJ2-1; no clear D. The CDR3 totals 13 residues. Looked up from germline, CDR1 is MNHNS and CDR2 is SASEGT. The ends were cut back, 4 bases at V and 3 bases at J, with 7 bases in the middle. CDR3: CASSVGSYNEQFF. DNA of the CDR3: TGTGCCAGCAGTGTCGGCAGCTACAATGAGCAGTTCTTC.

The V gene is TRBV4-2, the J gene TRBJ1-2; D uncertain. The germline V gene has CDR1 LGHNA and CDR2 YNFKEQ. V was pared by 0 bases and J by 4 bases, with 3 bases between. The CDR3 has 12 residues. The DNA for the CDR3 is TGTGCCAGCAGCCAAGACATCTATGGCTACACCTTC. Amino acids: CASSQDIYGYTF.

The table lists this clone with a count of one. The chain has TRBV6-1 and TRBJ1-1; TRBD1 agrees at 9 bases. The germline gives CDR1 MNHNS, CDR2 SASEGT. CDR3 size: 15 residues. The V segment lost 4 bases and the J segment 5 bases; nucleotides outside the gene matches: 8. The CDR3 coding sequence is TGTGCCAGCAGTGGGTTGGACAGGGGAAGGACTGAAGCTTTCTTT. Its protein is CASSGLDRGRTEAFF.

The chain has TRBV4-3 and TRBJ2-7, with TRBD2 matching 10 bases. This CDR3 has 16 amino acids. Germline lookup yields CDR1 LGHNA and CDR2 YSLEER. With 3 bases clipped from V and 2 bases from J, the junction kept 7 bases outside the gene matches. CDR3 protein: CASSQDGLAEAYEQYF. In DNA, the CDR3 is TGCGCCAGCAGCCAGGACGGACTAGCGGAGGCCTACGAGCAGTACTTC.

J is TRBJ2-7 and V is TRBV29-1, with 11 bases fitting TRBD2. This CDR3 comprises 13 residues. Germline assignment: CDR1 SQVTM and CDR2 ANQGSEA. Trimming removed 7 bases from V and 3 bases from J; junction bases left unmatched: 5. CDR3 nucleotide sequence: TGCAGCGCCGGGGGACTAGCGGACTACGAGCAGTACTTC. It is translated as CSAGGLADYEQYF.

The chain joins TRBV5-1 to TRBJ2-3; D not certain. The ends were cut back, 5 bases at V and 2 bases at J, with 15 bases in the middle. This CDR3 has 15 amino acids. Per germline, CDR1 SGHRS and CDR2 YFSETQ. CDR3 residues: CASSFQSPSTDTQYF. Here the CDR3 DNA reads TGCGCCAGCAGTTTCCAGAGTCCTTCCACAGATACGCAGTATTTT.

In this sample, this clone turned up a few times. The chain links TRBV10-1 to TRBJ1-4; TRBD1 aligns across 9 bases. V shed 8 bases, J shed 5 bases, and the junction held 6 bases outside the gene matches. This CDR3 has 14 residues. From germline, CDR1 is WNHNN and CDR2 SYGVQD (reference sequence). CDR3 sequence (DNA): TGCGCCAGCCAGCAGGGACAGGGAAATGAAAAACTGTTTTTT. It translates to CASQQGQGNEKLFF.

The chain joins TRBV2 to TRBJ2-1; no clear D gene. Trimming pared 3 bases from V and 9 bases from J, leaving 6 bases between. Germline CDR1 and CDR2: SNHLY and FYNNEI. The length of the CDR3 is 11 residues. The CDR3 is CASSDSFEQFF. CDR3 DNA sequence: TGTGCCAGCAGTGATTCGTTTGAGCAGTTCTTC.

This chain joins TRBV21-1 and TRBJ2-1; TRBD1 is the table's D call, not checked against the DNA. TRBV21-1 is noted as a pseudogene. This CDR3 is 19 amino acids long. Here the CDR3 DNA reads TGTGCCAGCAGCAAAGTCCCAGGCCACGACCATGGCTCCTACAATGAGCAGTTCTTC. It yields the protein CASSKVPGHDHGSYNEQFF.

The chain links TRBV19 to TRBJ1-2; perhaps TRBD1 as D (5 bases). The CDR3 consists of 17 residues. The V and J ends lost 5 bases and 7 bases respectively, with 26 bases between them. Germline CDR1 reads LNHDA; CDR2 reads SQIVND (reference sequence). CDR3 nucleotide sequence: TGTGCCAGTAGTCTCCAAATGTGGGCAGGGCCGTCGGGTGGCTACACCTTC. Its protein product is CASSLQMWAGPSGGYTF.

This rearrangement joins TRBV21-1 to TRBJ2-1; TRBD2 is the table's D call, not checked against the DNA. TRBV21-1 is a recognized pseudogene. This CDR3 is built from 14 residues. CDR3 residues: CASRHSGTYNEQFF. In DNA form, the CDR3 reads TGTGCCAGCAGACATAGCGGAACCTACAATGAGCAGTTCTTC.

The chain is built from TRBV27 and TRBJ1-1; D is perhaps TRBD1 (6 bases). Trimming removed 5 bases at V and 3 bases at J, with 16 bases between. Germline assignment: CDR1 MNHEY and CDR2 SMNVEV (reference sequence). The CDR3 covers 15 residues. Written as DNA, the CDR3 is TGTGCCAGCAGTCGTTCCTTGACAGGCGACACTGAAGCTTTCTTT. This encodes CASSRSLTGDTEAFF.

A few counts support this clone. This rearrangement joins TRBV5-5 to TRBJ1-1, with 9 bases matching TRBD1. The CDR3 contains 14 residues. Germline CDR1 SGHKS, CDR2 YYEKEE (reference sequence). The V gene end was trimmed by 4 bases and the J gene end by 5 bases; junction bases not matched to a gene: 6. Here the CDR3 reads CASSPGQGRTEAFF. CDR3 in DNA: TGTGCCAGCAGCCCAGGACAGGGGAGAACTGAAGCTTTCTTT.

The chain's CDR3 is CSVERQGAGGELFF. DNA for the CDR3: TGCAGCGTTGAACGTCAGGGGGCGGGCGGGGAGCTGTTTTTT. V gene TRBV29-1 combines with J gene TRBJ2-2; 8 bases match TRBD1. The length of the CDR3 is 14 residues. Germline CDR1 SQVTM, CDR2 ANQGSEA. The V segment lost 2 bases and the J segment 7 bases; nucleotides outside the gene matches: 6.